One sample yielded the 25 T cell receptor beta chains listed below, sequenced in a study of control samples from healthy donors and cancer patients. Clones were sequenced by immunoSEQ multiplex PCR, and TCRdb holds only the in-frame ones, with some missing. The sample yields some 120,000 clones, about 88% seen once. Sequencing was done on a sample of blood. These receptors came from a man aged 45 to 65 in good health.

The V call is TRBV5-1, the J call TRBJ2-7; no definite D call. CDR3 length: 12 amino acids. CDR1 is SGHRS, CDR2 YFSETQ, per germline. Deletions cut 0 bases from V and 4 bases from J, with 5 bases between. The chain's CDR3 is CASSLDQYEQYF. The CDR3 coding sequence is TGCGCCAGCAGCTTGGACCAGTACGAGCAGTACTTC. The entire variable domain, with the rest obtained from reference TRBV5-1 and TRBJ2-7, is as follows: KAGVTQTPRYLIKTRGQQVTLSCSPISGHRSVSWYQQTPGQGLQFLFEYFSETQRNKGNFPGRFSGRQFSNSRSEMNVSTLELGDSALYLCASSLDQYEQYFGPGTRLTVT.

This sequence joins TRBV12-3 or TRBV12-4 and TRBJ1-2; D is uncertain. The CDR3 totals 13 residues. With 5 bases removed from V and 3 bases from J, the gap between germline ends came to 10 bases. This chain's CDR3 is CASSPRRDYGYTF. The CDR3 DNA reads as TGTGCCAGCAGTCCCCGCCGTGACTATGGCTACACCTTC.

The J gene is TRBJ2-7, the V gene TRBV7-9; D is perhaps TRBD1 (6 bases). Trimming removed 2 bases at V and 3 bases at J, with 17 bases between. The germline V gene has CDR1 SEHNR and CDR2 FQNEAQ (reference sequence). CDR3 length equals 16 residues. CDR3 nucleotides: TGTGCCAGCAGCTTACTCACAGGGCAGGGTGGCTACGAGCAGTACTTC. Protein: CASSLLTGQGGYEQYF. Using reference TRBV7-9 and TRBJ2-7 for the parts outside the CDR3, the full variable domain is DTGVSQNPRHKITKRGQNVTFRCDPISEHNRLYWYRQTLGQGPEFLTYFQNEAQLEKSRLLSDRFSAERPKGSFSTLEIQRTEQGDSAMYLCASSLLTGQGGYEQYFGPGTRLTVT.

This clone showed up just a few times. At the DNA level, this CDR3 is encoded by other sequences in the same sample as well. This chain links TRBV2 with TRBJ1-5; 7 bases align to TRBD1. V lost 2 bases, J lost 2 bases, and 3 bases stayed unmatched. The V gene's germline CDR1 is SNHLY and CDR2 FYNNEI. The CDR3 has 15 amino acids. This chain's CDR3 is CASSEWQGGNQPQHF. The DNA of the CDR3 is TGTGCCAGCAGTGAATGGCAGGGGGGCAATCAGCCCCAGCATTTT.

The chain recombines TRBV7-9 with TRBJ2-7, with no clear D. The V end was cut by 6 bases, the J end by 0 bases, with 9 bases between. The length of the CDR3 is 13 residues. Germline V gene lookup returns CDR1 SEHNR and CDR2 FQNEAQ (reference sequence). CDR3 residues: CASRETFSYEQYF. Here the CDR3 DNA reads TGTGCCAGCAGGGAGACCTTCTCCTACGAGCAGTACTTC. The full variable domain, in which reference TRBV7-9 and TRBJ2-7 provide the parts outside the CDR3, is DTGVSQNPRHKITKRGQNVTFRCDPISEHNRLYWYRQTLGQGPEFLTYFQNEAQLEKSRLLSDRFSAERPKGSFSTLEIQRTEQGDSAMYLCASRETFSYEQYFGPGTRLTVT.

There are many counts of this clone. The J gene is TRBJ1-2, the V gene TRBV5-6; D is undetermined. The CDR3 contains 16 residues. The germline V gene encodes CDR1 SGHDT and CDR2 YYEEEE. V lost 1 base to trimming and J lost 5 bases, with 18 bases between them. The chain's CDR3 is CASSLNGVTAFYGYTF. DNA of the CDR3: TGTGCCAGCAGCTTGAATGGGGTTACAGCCTTTTATGGCTACACCTTC.

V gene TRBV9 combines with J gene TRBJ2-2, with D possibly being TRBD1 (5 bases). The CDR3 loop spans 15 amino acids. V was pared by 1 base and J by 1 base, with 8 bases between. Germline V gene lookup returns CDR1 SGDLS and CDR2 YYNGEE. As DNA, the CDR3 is TGTGCCAGCAGCGTAATCACAGGGAACACCGGGGAGCTGTTTTTT. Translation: CASSVITGNTGELFF.

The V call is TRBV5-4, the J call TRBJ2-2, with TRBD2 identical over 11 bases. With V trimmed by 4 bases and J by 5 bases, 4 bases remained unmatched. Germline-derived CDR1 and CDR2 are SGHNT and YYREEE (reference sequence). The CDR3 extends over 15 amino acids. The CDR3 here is CASSPPSGGTGELFF. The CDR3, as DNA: TGTGCCAGCAGCCCCCCTAGCGGGGGGACCGGGGAGCTGTTTTTT. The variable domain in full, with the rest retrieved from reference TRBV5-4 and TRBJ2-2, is ETGVTQSPTHLIKTRGQQVTLRCSSQSGHNTVSWYQQALGQGPQFIFQYYREEENGRGNFPPRFSGLQFPNYSSELNVNALELDDSALYLCASSPPSGGTGELFFGEGSRLTVL.

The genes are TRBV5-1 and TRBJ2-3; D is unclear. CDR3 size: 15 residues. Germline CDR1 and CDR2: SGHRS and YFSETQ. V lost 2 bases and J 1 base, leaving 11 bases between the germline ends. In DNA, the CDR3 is TGCGCCAGCAGCTTATTGGAATCTGGCACAGATACGCAGTATTTT. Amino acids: CASSLLESGTDTQYF.

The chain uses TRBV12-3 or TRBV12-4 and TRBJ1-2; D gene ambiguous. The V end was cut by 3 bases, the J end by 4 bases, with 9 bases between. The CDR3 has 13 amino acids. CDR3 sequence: CASSFGRSYGYTF. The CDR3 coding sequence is TGTGCCAGCAGTTTTGGGCGGAGCTATGGCTACACCTTC.

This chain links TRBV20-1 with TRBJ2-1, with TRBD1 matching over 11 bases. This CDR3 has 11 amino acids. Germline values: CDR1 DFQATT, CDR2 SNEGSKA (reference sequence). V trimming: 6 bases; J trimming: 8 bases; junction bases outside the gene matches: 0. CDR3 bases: TGCAGTGCGGACAGGGGGCATGAGCAGTTCTTC. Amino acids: CSADRGHEQFF.

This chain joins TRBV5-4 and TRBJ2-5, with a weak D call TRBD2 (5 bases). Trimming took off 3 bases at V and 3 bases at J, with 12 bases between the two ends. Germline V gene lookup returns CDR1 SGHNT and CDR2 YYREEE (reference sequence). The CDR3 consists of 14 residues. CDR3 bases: TGTGCCAGCAGCTCGGACGGGATCAAAGAGACCCAGTACTTC. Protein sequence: CASSSDGIKETQYF.

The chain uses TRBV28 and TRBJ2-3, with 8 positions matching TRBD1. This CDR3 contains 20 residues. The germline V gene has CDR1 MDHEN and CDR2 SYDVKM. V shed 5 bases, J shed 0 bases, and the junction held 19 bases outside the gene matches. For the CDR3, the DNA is TGTGCCAGCAGTCCACTTACCGGGACAGGCCATATTACTAGCACAGATACGCAGTATTTT. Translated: CASSPLTGTGHITSTDTQYF. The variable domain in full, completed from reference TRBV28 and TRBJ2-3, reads DVKVTQSSRYLVKRTGEKVFLECVQDMDHENMFWYRQDPGLGLRLIYFSYDVKMKEKGDIPEGYSVSREKKERFSLILESASTNQTSMYLCASSPLTGTGHITSTDTQYFGPGTRLTVL.

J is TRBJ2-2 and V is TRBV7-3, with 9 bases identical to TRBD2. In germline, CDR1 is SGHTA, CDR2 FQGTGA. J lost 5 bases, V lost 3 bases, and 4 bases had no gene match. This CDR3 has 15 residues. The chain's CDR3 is CASSFSGGGTGELFF. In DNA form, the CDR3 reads TGTGCCAGCAGCTTTAGCGGGGGAGGTACCGGGGAGCTGTTTTTT.

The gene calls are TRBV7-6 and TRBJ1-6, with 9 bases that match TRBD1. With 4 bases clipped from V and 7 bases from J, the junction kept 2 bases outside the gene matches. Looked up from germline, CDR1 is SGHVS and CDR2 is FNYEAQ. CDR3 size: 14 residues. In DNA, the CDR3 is TGTGCCAGCAGCTCCGACAGGGGGAATTCACCCCTCCACTTT. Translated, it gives CASSSDRGNSPLHF.

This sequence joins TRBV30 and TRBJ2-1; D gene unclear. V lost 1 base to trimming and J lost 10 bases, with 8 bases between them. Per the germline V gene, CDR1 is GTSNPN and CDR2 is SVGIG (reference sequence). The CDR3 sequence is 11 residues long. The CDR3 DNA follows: TGTGCCTGGAGTGAGCGAGAGGAGCAGTTCTTC. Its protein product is CAWSEREEQFF.

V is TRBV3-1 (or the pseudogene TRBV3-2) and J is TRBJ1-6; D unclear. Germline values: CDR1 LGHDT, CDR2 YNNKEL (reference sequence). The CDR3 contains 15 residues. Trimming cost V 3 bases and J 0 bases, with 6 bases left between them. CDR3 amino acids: CASSQGSSYNSPLHF. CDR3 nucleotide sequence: TGTGCCAGCAGCCAGGGGAGCTCCTATAATTCACCCCTCCACTTT.

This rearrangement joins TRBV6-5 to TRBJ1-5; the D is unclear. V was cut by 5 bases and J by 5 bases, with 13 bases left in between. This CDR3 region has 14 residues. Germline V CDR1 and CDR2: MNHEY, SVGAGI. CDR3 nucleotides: TGTGCCAGCAGTAACGTGGCAGCTGATCAGCCCCAGCATTTT. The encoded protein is CASSNVAADQPQHF.

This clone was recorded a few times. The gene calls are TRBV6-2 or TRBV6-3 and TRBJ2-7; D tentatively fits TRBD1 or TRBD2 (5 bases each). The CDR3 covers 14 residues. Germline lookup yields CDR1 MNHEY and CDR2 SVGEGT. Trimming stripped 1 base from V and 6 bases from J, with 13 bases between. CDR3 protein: CASSYFFGGSEQYF. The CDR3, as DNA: TGTGCCAGCAGTTACTTCTTTGGGGGATCCGAGCAGTACTTC.

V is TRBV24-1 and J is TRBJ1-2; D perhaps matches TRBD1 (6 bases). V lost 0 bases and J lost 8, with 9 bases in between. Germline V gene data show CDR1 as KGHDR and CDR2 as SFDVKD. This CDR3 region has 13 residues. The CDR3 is CATSDLAGTGYTF. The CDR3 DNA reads TGTGCCACCAGTGATTTGGCAGGGACAGGCTACACCTTC.

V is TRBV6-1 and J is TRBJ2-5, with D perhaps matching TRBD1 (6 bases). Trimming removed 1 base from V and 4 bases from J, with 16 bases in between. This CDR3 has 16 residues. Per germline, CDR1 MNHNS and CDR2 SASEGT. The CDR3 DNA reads TGTGCCAGCAGTGAAGGGTACAGGGTAGGGAGAGAGACCCAGTACTTC. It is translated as CASSEGYRVGRETQYF.

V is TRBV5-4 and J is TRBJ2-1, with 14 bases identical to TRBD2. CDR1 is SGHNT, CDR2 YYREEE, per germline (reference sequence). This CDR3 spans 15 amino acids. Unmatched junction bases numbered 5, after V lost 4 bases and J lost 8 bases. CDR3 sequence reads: CASSPGLAGGYEQFF. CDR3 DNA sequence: TGTGCCAGCAGCCCCGGACTAGCGGGGGGATATGAGCAGTTCTTC.

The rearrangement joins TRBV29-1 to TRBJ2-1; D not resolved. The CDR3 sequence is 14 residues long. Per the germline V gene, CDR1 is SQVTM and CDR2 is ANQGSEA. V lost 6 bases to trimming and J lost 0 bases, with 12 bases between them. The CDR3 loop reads CSVRPASSYNEQFF. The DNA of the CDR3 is TGCAGCGTCCGGCCCGCGAGCTCCTACAATGAGCAGTTCTTC.

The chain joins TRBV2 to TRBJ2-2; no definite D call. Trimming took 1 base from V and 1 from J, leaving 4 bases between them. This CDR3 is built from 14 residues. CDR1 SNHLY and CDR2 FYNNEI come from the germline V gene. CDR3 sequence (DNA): TGTGCCAGCAGTGAAGGCGGGAACACCGGGGAGCTGTTTTTT. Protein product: CASSEGGNTGELFF.

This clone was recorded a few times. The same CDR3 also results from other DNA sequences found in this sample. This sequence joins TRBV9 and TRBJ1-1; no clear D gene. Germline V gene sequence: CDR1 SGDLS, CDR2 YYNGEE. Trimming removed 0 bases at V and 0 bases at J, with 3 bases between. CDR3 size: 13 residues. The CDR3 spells CASSVAVNTEAFF. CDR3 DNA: TGTGCCAGCAGCGTAGCAGTGAACACTGAAGCTTTCTTT.